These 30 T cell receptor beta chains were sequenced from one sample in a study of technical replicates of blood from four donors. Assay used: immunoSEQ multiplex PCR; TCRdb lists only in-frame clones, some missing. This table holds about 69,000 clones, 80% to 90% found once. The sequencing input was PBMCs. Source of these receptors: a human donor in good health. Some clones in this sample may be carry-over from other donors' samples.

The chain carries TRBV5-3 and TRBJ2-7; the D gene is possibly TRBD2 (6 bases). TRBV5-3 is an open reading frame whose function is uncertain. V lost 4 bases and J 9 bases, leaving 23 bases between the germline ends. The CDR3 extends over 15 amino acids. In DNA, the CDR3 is TGTGCCAGAAGCGCCCCGTTGGGCGGGAAAATCAGGCAGTACTTC. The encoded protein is CARSAPLGGKIRQYF.

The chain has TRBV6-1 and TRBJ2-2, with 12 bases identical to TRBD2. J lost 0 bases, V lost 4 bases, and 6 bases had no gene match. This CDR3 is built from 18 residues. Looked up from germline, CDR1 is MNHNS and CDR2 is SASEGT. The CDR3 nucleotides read TGTGCCAGCAGTGTCTCTGCTAGCGGGGGGGCGAACACCGGGGAGCTGTTTTTT. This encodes CASSVSASGGANTGELFF.

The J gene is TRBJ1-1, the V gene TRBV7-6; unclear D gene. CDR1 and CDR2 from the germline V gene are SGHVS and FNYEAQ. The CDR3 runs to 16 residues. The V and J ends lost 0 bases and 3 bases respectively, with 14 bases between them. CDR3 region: CASSLAPGSSDTEAFF. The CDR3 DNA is TGTGCCAGCAGCTTAGCGCCGGGGTCCTCTGACACTGAAGCTTTCTTT.

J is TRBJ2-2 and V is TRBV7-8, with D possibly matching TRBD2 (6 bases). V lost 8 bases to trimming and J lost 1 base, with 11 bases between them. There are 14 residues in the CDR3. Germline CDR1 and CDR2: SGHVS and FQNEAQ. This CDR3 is CASEGLKNTGELFF. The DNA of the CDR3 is TGTGCCAGCGAGGGACTTAAGAACACCGGGGAGCTGTTTTTT.

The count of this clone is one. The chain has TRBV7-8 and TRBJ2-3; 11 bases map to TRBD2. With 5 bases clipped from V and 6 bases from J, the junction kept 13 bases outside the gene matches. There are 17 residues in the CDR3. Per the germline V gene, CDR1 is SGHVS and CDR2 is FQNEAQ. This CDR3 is CASSAGTSGTIRDTQYF. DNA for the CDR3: TGTGCCAGCAGCGCCGGGACTAGCGGTACGATAAGGGATACGCAGTATTTT.

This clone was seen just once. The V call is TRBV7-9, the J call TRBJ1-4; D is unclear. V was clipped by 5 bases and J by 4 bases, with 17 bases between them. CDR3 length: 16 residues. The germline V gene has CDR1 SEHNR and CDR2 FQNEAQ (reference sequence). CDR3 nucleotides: TGTGCCAGCAGCCCGGGGTCCCGTGGGGATAATGAAAAACTGTTTTTT. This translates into CASSPGSRGDNEKLFF. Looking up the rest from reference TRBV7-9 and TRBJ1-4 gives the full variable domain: DTGVSQNPRHKITKRGQNVTFRCDPISEHNRLYWYRQTLGQGPEFLTYFQNEAQLEKSRLLSDRFSAERPKGSFSTLEIQRTEQGDSAMYLCASSPGSRGDNEKLFFGSGTQLSVL.

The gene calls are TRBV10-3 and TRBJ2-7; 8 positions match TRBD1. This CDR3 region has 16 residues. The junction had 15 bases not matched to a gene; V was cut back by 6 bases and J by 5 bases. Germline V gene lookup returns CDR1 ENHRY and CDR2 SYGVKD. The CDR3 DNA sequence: TGTGCCATCAGGGCTGGGGGCGGACAGGGCGTAAACGAGCAGTACTTC. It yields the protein CAIRAGGGQGVNEQYF.

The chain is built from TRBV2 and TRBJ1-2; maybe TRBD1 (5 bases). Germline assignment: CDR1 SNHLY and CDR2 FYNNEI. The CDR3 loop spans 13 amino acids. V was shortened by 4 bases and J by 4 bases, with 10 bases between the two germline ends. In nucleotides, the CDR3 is TGTGCCAGCAGTGTCCAGGGCCCCTATGGCTACACCTTC. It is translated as CASSVQGPYGYTF.

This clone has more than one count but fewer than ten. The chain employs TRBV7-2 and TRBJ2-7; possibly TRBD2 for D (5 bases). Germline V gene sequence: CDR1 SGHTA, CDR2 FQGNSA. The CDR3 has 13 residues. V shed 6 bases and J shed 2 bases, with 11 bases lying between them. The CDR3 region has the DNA TGTGCCAGCAGGGCTCTCGGGACCTACGAGCAGTACTTC. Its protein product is CASRALGTYEQYF.

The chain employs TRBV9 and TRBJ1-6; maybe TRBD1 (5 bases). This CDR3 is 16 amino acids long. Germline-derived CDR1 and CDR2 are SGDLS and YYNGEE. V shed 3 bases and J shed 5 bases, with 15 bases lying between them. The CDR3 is CASSARGDPNNSPLHF. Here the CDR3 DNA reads TGTGCCAGCAGCGCTCGGGGGGACCCTAATAATTCACCCCTCCACTTT.

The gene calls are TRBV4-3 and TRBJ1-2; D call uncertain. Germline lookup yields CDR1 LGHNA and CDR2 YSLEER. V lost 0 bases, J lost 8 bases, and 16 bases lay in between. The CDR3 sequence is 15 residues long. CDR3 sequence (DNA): TGCGCCAGCAGCCAAGATGGCCACCCCTGGGAGGGCTACACCTTC. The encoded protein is CASSQDGHPWEGYTF.

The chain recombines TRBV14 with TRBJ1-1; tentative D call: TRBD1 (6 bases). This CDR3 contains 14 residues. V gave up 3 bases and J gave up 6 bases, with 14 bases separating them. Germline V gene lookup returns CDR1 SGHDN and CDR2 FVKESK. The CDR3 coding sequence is TGTGCCAGCAGCCATGGGGTCCCAGGGGCTGAAGCTTTCTTT. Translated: CASSHGVPGAEAFF.

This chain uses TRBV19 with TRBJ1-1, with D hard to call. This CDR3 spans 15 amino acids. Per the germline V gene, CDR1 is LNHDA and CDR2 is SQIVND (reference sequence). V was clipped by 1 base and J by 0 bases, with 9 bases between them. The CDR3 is CASSIGSGLNTEAFF. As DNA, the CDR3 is TGTGCCAGTAGTATAGGATCGGGATTGAACACTGAAGCTTTCTTT.

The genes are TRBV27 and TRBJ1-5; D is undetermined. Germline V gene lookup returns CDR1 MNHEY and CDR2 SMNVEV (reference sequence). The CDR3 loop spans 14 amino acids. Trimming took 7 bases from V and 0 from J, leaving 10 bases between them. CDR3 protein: CASNPRYSNQPQHF. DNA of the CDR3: TGTGCCAGCAACCCACGGTATAGCAATCAGCCCCAGCATTTT.

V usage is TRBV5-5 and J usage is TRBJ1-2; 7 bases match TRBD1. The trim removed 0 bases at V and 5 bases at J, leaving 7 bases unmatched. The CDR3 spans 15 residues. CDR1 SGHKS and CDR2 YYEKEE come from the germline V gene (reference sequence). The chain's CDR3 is CASSLDDRALYGYTF. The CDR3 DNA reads TGTGCCAGCAGCTTGGATGACAGGGCCCTTTATGGCTACACCTTC.

CDR3 loop: CASREWGREETQYF. The CDR3, as DNA: TGTGCCAGCAGGGAGTGGGGGCGGGAAGAGACCCAGTACTTC. The rearrangement joins TRBV6-1 to TRBJ2-5, with D possibly being TRBD1 (6 bases). Trimming stripped 6 bases from V and 3 bases from J, with 14 bases between. CDR3 length equals 14 residues. The germline gives CDR1 MNHNS, CDR2 SASEGT.

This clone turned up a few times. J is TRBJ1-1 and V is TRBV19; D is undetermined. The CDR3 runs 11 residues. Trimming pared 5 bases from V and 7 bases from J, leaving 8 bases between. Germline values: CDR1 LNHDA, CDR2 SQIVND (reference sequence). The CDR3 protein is CASSSADEAFF. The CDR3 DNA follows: TGTGCCAGTAGTTCGGCGGATGAAGCTTTCTTT.

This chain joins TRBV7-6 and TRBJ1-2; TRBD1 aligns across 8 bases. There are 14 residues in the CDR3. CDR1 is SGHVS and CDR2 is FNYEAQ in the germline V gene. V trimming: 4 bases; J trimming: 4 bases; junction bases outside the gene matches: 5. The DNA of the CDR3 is TGTGCCAGCAGCTCTGGACAGGGTGCCTATGGCTACACCTTC. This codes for CASSSGQGAYGYTF.

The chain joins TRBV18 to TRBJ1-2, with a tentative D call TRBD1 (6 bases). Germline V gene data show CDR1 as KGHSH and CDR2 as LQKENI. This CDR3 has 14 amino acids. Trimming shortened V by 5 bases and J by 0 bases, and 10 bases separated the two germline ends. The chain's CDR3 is CASSRDKANYGYTF. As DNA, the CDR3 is TGTGCCAGCTCAAGGGACAAAGCTAACTATGGCTACACCTTC.

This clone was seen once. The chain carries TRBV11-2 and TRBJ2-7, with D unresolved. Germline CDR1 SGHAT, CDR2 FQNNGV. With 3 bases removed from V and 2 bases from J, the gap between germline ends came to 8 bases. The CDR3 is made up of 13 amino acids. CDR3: CASSFGGTYEQYF. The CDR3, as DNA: TGTGCCAGCAGCTTTGGCGGAACCTACGAGCAGTACTTC.

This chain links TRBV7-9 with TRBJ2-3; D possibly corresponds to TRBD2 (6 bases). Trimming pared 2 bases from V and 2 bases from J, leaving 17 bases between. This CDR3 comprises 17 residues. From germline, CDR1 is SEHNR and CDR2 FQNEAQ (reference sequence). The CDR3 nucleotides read TGTGCCAGCAGCTTACCCCCTGGTGGGGGGTACACAGATACGCAGTATTTT. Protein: CASSLPPGGGYTDTQYF.

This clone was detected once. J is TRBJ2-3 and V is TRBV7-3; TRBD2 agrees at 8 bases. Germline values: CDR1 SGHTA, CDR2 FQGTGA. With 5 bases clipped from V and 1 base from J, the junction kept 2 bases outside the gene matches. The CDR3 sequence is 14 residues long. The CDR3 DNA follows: TGTGCCAGCAGCAGAGCGGGAGGCACAGATACGCAGTATTTT. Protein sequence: CASSRAGGTDTQYF.

As DNA, the CDR3 is TGTGCCAGCAGTTTCCGGGGGATCGATGGCTACACCTTC. Protein sequence: CASSFRGIDGYTF. The rearrangement uses TRBV27 and TRBJ1-2; possibly TRBD1 for D (5 bases). The CDR3 runs to 13 residues. V lost 3 bases and J lost 6, with 11 bases in between. The V gene's germline CDR1 is MNHEY and CDR2 SMNVEV (reference sequence).

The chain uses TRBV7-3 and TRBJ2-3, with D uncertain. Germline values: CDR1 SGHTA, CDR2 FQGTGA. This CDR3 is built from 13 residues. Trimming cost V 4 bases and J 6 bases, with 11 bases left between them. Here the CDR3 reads CASSSIRDDTQYF. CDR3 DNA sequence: TGTGCCAGCAGCTCGATTAGAGATGATACGCAGTATTTT.

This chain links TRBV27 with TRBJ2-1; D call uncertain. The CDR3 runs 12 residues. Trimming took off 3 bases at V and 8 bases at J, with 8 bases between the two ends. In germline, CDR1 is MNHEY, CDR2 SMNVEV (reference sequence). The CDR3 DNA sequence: TGTGCCAGCAGTTTGCCCAGCGATGAGCAGTTCTTC. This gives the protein CASSLPSDEQFF.

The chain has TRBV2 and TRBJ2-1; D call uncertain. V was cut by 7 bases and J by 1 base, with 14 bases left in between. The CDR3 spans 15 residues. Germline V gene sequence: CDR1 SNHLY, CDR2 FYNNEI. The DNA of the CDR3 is TGTGCCAGCATATTCGGTGGTGGTTCCTACAATGAGCAGTTCTTC. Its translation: CASIFGGGSYNEQFF.

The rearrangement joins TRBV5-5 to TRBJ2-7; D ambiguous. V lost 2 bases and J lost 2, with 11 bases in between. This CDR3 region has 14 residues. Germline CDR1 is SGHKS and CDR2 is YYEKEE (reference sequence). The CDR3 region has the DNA TGTGCCAGCAGCTTTCTGGGCAGAACCTACGAGCAGTACTTC. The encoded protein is CASSFLGRTYEQYF.

The chain's CDR3 is CATSLIVADTGELFF. The CDR3 DNA sequence: TGTGCCACCAGCCTTATAGTCGCGGACACCGGGGAGCTGTTTTTT. V usage is TRBV15 and J usage is TRBJ2-2; D ambiguous. The V gene lost 5 bases and the J gene lost 3 bases, with 13 bases spanning the gap. This CDR3 has 15 amino acids. Germline lookup yields CDR1 LNHNV and CDR2 YYDKDF (reference sequence). Using reference TRBV15 and TRBJ2-2 for the parts outside the CDR3, the full variable domain is DAMVIQNPRYQVTQFGKPVTLSCSQTLNHNVMYWYQQKSSQAPKLLFHYYDKDFNNEADTPDNFQSRRPNTSFCFLDIRSPGLGDTAMYLCATSLIVADTGELFFGEGSRLTVL.

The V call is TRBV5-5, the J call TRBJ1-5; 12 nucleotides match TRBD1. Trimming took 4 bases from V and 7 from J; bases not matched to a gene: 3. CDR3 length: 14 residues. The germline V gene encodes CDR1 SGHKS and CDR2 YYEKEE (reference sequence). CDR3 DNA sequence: TGTGCCAGCAGCCTGGGACAGGGGGCGCAGCCCCAGCATTTT. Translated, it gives CASSLGQGAQPQHF. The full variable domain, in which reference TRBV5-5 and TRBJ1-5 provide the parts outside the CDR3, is DAGVTQSPTHLIKTRGQQVTLRCSPISGHKSVSWYQQVLGQGPQFIFQYYEKEERGRGNFPDRFSARQFPNYSSELNVNALLLGDSALYLCASSLGQGAQPQHFGDGTRLSIL.

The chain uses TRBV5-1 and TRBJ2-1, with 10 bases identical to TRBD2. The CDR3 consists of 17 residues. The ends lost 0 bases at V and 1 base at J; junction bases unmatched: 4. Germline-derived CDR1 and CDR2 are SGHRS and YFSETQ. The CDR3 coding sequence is TGCGCCAGCAGCTTGGAAGCTAGCGGGAGTTCCTACAATGAGCAGTTCTTC. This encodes CASSLEASGSSYNEQFF.